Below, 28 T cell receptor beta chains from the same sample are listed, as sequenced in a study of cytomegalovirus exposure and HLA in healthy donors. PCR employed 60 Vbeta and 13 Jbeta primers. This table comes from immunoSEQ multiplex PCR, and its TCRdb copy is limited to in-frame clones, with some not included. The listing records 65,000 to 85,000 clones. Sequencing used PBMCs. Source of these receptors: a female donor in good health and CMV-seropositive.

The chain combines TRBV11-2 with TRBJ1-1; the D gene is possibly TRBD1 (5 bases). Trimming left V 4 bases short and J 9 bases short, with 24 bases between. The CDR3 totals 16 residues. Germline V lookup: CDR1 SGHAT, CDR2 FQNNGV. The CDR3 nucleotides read TGTGCCAGCAGCTCTACGGGGGTAAGGTGGGGACGGCAAGCTTTCTTT. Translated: CASSSTGVRWGRQAFF. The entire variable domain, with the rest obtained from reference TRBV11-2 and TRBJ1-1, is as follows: EAGVAQSPRYKIIEKRQSVAFWCNPISGHATLYWYQQILGQGPKLLIQFQNNGVVDDSQLPKDRFSAERLKGVDSTLKIQPAKLEDSAVYLCASSSTGVRWGRQAFFGQGTRLTVV.

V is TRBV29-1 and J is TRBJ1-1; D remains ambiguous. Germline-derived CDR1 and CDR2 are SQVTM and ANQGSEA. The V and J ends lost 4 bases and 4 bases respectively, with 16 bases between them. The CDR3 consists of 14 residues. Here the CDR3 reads CSVAGIYGGTEAFF. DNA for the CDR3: TGCAGCGTTGCGGGGATTTATGGTGGCACTGAAGCTTTCTTT.

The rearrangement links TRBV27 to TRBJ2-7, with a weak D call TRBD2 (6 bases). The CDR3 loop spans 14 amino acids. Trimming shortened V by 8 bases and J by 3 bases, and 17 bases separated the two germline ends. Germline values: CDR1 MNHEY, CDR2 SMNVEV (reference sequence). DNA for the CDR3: TGTGCCAGCGCCAAGGAGGGTTCCATCTACGAGCAGTACTTC. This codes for CASAKEGSIYEQYF.

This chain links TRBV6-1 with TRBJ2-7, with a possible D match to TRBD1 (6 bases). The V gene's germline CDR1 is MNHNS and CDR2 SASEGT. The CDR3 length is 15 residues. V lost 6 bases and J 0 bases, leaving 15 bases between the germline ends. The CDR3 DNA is TGTGCCAGCAGCGGACGATTGGACAGCTCCTACGAGCAGTACTTC. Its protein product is CASSGRLDSSYEQYF.

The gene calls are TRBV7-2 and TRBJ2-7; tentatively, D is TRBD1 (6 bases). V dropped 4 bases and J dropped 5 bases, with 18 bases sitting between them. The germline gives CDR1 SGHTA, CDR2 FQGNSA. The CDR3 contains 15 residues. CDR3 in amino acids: CASSSQGQGLDEQYF. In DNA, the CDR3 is TGTGCCAGCAGCTCTCAAGGGCAGGGGCTAGACGAGCAGTACTTC.

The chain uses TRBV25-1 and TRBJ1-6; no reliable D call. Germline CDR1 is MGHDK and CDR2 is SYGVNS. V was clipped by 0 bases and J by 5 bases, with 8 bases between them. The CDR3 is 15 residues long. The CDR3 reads CASSEYLGDNSPLHF. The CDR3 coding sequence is TGTGCCAGCAGTGAATACCTCGGGGATAATTCACCCCTCCACTTT.

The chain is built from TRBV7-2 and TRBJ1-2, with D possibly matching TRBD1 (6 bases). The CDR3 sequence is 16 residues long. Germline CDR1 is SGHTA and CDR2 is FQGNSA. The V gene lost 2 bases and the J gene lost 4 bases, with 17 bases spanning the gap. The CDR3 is CASSLSFGQTSYGYTF. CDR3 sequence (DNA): TGTGCCAGCAGCTTATCATTTGGACAGACGAGCTATGGCTACACCTTC. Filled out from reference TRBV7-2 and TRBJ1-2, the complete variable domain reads GAGVSQSPSNKVTEKGKDVELRCDPISGHTALYWYRQSLGQGLEFLIYFQGNSAPDKSGLPSDRFSAERTGGSVSTLTIQRTQQEDSAVYLCASSLSFGQTSYGYTFGSGTRLTVV.

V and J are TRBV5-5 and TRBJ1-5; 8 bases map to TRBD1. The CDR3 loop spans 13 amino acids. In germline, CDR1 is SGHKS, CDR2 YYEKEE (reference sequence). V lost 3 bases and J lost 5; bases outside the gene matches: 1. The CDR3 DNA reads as TGTGCCAGCAGCTCGGGACAGGATCAGCCCCAGCATTTT. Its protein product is CASSSGQDQPQHF. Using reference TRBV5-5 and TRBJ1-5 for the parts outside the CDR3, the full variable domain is DAGVTQSPTHLIKTRGQQVTLRCSPISGHKSVSWYQQVLGQGPQFIFQYYEKEERGRGNFPDRFSARQFPNYSSELNVNALLLGDSALYLCASSSGQDQPQHFGDGTRLSIL.

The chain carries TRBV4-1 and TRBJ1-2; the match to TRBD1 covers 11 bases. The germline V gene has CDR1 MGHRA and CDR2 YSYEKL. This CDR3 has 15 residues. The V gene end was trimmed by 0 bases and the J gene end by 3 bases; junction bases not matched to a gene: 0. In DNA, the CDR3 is TGCGCCAGCAGCCAAGAGGGACAGGGGGACTATGGCTACACCTTC. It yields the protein CASSQEGQGDYGYTF.

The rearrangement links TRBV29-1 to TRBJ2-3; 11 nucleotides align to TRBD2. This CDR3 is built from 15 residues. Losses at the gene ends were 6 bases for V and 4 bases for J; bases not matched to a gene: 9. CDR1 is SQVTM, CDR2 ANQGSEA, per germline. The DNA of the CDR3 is TGCAGCGTCGAAAACAGACTAGCGGGACCAGATACGCAGTATTTT. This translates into CSVENRLAGPDTQYF.

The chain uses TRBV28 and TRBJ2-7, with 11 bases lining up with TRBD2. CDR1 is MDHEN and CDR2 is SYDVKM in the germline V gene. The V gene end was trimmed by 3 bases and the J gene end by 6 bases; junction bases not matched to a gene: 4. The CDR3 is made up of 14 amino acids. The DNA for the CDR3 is TGTGCCAGCAGTTTTAGCGGGAGGGCCGGCGAGCAGTACTTC. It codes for CASSFSGRAGEQYF. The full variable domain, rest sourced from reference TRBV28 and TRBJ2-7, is DVKVTQSSRYLVKRTGEKVFLECVQDMDHENMFWYRQDPGLGLRLIYFSYDVKMKEKGDIPEGYSVSREKKERFSLILESASTNQTSMYLCASSFSGRAGEQYFGPGTRLTVT.

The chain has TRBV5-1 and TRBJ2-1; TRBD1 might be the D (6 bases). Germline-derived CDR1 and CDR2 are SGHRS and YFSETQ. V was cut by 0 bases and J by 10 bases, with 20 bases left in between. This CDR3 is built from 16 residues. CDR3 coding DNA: TGCGCCAGCAGCTTGGCGGCGACAGGCCCTACAAGGGAGCAGTTCTTC. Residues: CASSLAATGPTREQFF.

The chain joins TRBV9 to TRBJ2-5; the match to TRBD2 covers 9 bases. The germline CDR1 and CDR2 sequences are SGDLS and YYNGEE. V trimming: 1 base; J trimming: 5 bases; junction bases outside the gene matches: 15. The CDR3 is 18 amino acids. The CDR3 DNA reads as TGTGCCAGCAGCGTATATCCGGGACTAGCTTTTACCCGGGAGACCCAGTACTTC. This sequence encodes CASSVYPGLAFTRETQYF.

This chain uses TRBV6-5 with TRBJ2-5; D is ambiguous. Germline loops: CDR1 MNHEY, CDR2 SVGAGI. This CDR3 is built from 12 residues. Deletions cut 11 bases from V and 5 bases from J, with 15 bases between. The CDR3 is CAGPNGSETQYF. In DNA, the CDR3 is TGTGCCGGCCCCAATGGTTCGGAGACCCAGTACTTC.

CDR3 region: CASSSGQGNEKLFF. The CDR3, as DNA: TGTGCCAGCAGTTCGGGACAGGGTAATGAAAAACTGTTTTTT. This chain joins TRBV6-6 and TRBJ1-4; TRBD1 matches 9 bases. CDR1 and CDR2 from the germline V gene are MNHNY and SVGAGI (reference sequence). The CDR3 is 14 amino acids. V was pared by 4 bases and J by 4 bases, with 1 base of the junction left unmatched.

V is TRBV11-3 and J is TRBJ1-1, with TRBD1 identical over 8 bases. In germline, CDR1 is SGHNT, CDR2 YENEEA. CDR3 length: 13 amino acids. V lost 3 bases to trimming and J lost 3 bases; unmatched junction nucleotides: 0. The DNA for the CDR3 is TGTGCCAGCAGCTTGGACAGGGACACTGAAGCTTTCTTT. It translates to CASSLDRDTEAFF.

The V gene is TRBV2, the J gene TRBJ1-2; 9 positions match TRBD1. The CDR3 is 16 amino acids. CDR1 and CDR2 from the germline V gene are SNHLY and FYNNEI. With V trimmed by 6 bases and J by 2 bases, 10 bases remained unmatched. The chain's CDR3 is CASSPTEGQGNYGYTF. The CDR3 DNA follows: TGTGCCAGCAGCCCTACCGAGGGACAGGGAAACTATGGCTACACCTTC.

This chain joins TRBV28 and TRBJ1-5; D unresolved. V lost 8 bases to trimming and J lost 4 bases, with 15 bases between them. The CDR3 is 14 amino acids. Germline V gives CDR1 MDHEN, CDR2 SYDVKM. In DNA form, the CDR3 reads TGTGCCAGCCTAATCGGGAAAGGGAATCAGCCCCAGCATTTT. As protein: CASLIGKGNQPQHF.

For the CDR3, the DNA is TGTGCCATCAGTGAGTCGGCAGGGTGGAACACTGAAGCTTTCTTT. Protein sequence: CAISESAGWNTEAFF. The rearrangement joins TRBV10-3 to TRBJ1-1; a possible D gene is TRBD1 (5 bases). There are 15 residues in the CDR3. Germline assignment: CDR1 ENHRY and CDR2 SYGVKD. The V and J ends lost 0 bases and 1 base respectively, with 9 bases between them.

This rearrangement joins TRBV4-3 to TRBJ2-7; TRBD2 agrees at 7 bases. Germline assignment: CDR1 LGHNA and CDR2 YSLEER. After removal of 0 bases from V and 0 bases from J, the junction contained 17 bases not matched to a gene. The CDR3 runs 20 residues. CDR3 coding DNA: TGCGCCAGCAGCCAAGAACTTGGACTGACCGGGGGGAACAGCTCCTACGAGCAGTACTTC. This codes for CASSQELGLTGGNSSYEQYF.

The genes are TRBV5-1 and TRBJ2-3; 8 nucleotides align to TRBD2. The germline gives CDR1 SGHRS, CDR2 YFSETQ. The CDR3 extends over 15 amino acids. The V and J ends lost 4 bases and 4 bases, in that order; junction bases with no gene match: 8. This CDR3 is CASSVERGPADTQYF. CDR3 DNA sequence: TGCGCCAGCAGCGTCGAGCGGGGGCCCGCAGATACGCAGTATTTT.

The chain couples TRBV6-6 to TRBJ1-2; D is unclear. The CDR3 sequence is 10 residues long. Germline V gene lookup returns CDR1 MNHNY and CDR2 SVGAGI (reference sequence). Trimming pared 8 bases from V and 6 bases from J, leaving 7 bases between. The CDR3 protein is CASGQNGYTF. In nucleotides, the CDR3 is TGTGCCAGCGGGCAGAATGGCTACACCTTC.

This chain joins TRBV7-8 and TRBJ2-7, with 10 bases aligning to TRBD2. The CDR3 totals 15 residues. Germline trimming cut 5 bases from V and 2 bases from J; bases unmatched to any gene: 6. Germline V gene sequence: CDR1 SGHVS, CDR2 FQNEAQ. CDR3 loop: CASSKREGSAYEQYF. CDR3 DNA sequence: TGTGCCAGCAGCAAGCGGGAGGGAAGCGCCTACGAGCAGTACTTC.

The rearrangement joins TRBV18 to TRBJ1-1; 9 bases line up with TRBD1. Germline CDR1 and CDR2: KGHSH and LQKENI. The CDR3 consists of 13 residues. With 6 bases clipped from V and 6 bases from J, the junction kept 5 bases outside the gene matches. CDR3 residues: CASSRQGGAEAFF. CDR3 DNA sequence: TGTGCCAGCTCGCGACAGGGGGGGGCTGAAGCTTTCTTT. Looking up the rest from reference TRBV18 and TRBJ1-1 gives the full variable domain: NAGVMQNPRHLVRRRGQEARLRCSPMKGHSHVYWYRQLPEEGLKFMVYLQKENIIDESGMPKERFSAEFPKEGPSILRIQQVVRGDSAAYFCASSRQGGAEAFFGQGTRLTVV.

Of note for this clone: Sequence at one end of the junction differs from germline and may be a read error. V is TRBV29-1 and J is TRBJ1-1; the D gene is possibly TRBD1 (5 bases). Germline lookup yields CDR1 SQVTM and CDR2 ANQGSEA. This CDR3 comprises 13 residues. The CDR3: CSVEVRQNTGAFF. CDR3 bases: TGCAGCGTTGAAGTCAGACAGAACACTGGAGCTTTCTTT.

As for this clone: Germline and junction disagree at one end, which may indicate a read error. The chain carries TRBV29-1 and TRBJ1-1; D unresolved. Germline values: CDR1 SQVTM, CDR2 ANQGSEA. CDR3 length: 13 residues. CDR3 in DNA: TGCAGCGTTGCGCGGCCCTTGAACACTGAAGATTTCTTT. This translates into CSVARPLNTEDFF.

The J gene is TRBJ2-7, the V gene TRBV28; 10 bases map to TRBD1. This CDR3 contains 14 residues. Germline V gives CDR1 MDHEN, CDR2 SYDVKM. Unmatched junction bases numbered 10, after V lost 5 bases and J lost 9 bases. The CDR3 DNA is TGTGCCAGCAGTACGGGACAGGGGAGCGTGTGGCAGTACTTC. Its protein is CASSTGQGSVWQYF.

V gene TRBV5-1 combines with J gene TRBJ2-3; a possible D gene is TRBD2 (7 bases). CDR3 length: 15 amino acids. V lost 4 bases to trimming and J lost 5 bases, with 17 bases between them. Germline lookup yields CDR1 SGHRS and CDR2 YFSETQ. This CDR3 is CASSRRQAGVDTQYF. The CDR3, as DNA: TGCGCCAGCAGCCGCCGACAGGCGGGGGTAGATACGCAGTATTTT.